This entry describes one T cell receptor beta chain. Its antigen is not yet known. No base quality values were provided; no much bigger clone lies one nucleotide off. From cysteine to phenylalanine, the CDR3 is 16 amino acids long. The only DNA kept is the CDR3, 48 bases in frame from the first base. Between the V and J ends, shortened by 1 base and 2 bases respectively, the junction contains 12 bases. CDR1 SGHVS and CDR2 FQNEAQ were looked up in the germline V gene. The data are from a study of cytomegalovirus exposure and HLA in healthy donors listed by TCRdb under 2017. With respect to the entire study: According to an earlier analysis of 587 of the donors, about 179 million T cells yielded approximately 120 million unique TCR beta sequences and more than 250 Gb of sequence data. Roughly 300 gigabases of sequencing data and approximately 80 million unique TCR sequences were included in an early release covering 500 to 750 HLA-typed donors. Of the 398 genotyped donors, approximately 83% fell in the genetic ancestry cluster associated with self-reported Caucasian donors. The aim of the study was to test whether cataloging public T cell receptors could identify signatures of past pathogen exposure. Using immunosequencing, the study profiled T cell repertoires from 550 to 750 subjects and related those repertoires to cytomegalovirus serostatus. In addition to the first cohort of 666 subjects, a separate validation cohort of around 110 different subjects was used. High-throughput TCR immunosequencing, statistical association of individual TCRs with disease status, and machine learning were combined to predict cytomegalovirus infection status. To study patterns of TCR occurrence, a later analysis re-analyzed previously published TCR beta repertoires from 650 to 750 donors and added high-resolution HLA genotyping. Rather than drawing on any new phenotypic data, the later analysis identified candidate immune exposures from TCR beta sequences and the way those sequences occurred across donors. In an earlier analysis of about 590 of the donors, high-throughput TCR beta sequencing was used to judge whether each TCR beta V gene segment behaved as functional or pseudogenic. Alongside the repertoire data, information on donor age, sex, ethnicity and CMV serostatus was compiled. In a later genetic analysis, genome-wide SNP genotypes for about 65% of the 666 donors were used, and that subset was treated as a discovery cohort. All discovery cohort repertoires had been generated on a single sequencing platform. Both class I and class II loci were covered by HLA typing, at four-digit resolution. The number of donors typed differed by locus, with roughly 629-640 for A, B, C, DRB1 and DQB1, approximately 500 for DQA1, nearly 610 for DPA1, and approximately 470 for DPB1. Roughly 5 DR-DQ haplotypes were treated as single units for association and clustering because of strong linkage in the cohort. Across about 370 genotyped donors of the cohort, an average of about 240,000 unique TCR beta nucleotide sequences per donor were sequenced, and around 19% of those sequences were non-productive.

The full study reports these points: Assigning TCR associations to individual alleles was difficult when HLA alleles, especially DR and DQ, strongly co-occurred. The sequencing pipeline was judged likely to have produced a cluster of highly shared sequence variants as a technical artifact. Because counts were too low, seventeen rarely observed V segments, including chromosome 9 orphons, were excluded from the earlier analysis of around 640 of the donors. Most TCR sequences were seen in very few donors, while some public TCRs were found in many individuals. The presence/absence analyses assumed that sequencing depth was roughly uniform across donors, and that assumption may not be true. A later genetic analysis reported fewer N-insertions in productive TCRs among donors in an Asian-associated ancestry cluster than the roughly 700-donor mean. The cohort was sequenced for TCR beta chains only, and without alpha or paired-chain data the features that could be detected were limited. HLA typing was unavailable for some donors at each locus, so association tests used only the typed subset. Broadly in line with IMGT annotations, most TCR beta V segments showed up in productive rearrangements about 87% or about 30% of the time in an earlier analysis of about 500 of the donors. A later analysis found that TCR association rates varied across HLA loci, with DRB1 alleles showing the most associated TCRs and HLA-C alleles the fewest. A later analysis associated 15,000 to 20,000 TCR beta sequences with specific HLA alleles at a false discovery rate of 0.05. Linkage disequilibrium might explain the correlated functional status among segregating V segments, but an unknown experimental factor could not be excluded. A further reported finding was that TCR beta sequences accurately predicted the HLA-A and HLA-B alleles for most subjects in the first cohort. Compared with equally common non-associated chains, HLA-associated TCR beta chains in a later analysis were more clonally expanded and had lower generation probabilities. V-gene and J-gene trimming of TCR beta chains was associated with a missense DCLRE1C variant in a later genetic analysis, and the association was replicated in an independent cohort. The study gave a list of under 200 TCR beta chains associated with cytomegalovirus. A later analysis reported that several top co-occurrence clusters appeared linked to parvovirus B19, influenza, CMV and Epstein-Barr virus. A few of the identified cytomegalovirus-associated TCR beta chains were confirmed in vitro to be specific for cytomegalovirus antigens. According to a later analysis, most CMV-associated TCR beta chains appeared to be HLA-restricted, and the HLA associations seemed to be driven largely by CMV exposure. It was suggested by the authors that the approach could potentially be generalized to other disease states and immunological phenotypes. The 87-base-pair reads could not distinguish some IMGT-functional V segments, including TRBV6-2 and TRBV6-3, so those segments were excluded. In both the original and validation cohorts, the classifier was reported to diagnose cytomegalovirus status with high specificity and sensitivity. The only immune exposure information available for the cohort was CMV serostatus.

The cohort was made up of 500 to 800 healthy bone marrow donors. All cohort members were sampled while nominally healthy, although unrecorded immune exposures were likely present. The donor tested CMV seropositive and was one of the 289 seropositive cohort members. Every donor gave a peripheral blood sample, and the peripheral blood mononuclear cells from that sample were used for TCR beta sequencing. The Qiagen DNeasy Blood Extraction Kit was used to extract genomic DNA from the blood cell samples. The receptor library was made with the immunoSEQ multiplex PCR assay. For the multiplex PCR, a mixture combining 60 forward primers for TCR Vbeta segments and 13 reverse primers for TCR Jbeta segments was used. Amplification of the CDR3 region of rearranged TCR beta genes was performed with a multiplex PCR assay on genomic DNA. The Illumina HiSeq System was used to sequence the amplified TCR beta libraries as 87-base-pair reads. In the source study's methods: In a later analysis, some 80 million unique TCR beta chains were counted across the 690 or so repertoires, and around 11 million of these chains were shared by at least two donors. Raw reads were error-corrected and collapsed into unique sequences with a nearest-neighbor algorithm that merged closely related sequences to remove PCR and sequencing errors. V, D and J gene segments were assigned by aligning CDR3 sequences to IMGT reference sequences. Each retained sequence needed at least a six-nucleotide match to both a V gene segment and a J gene segment. A rearrangement counted as productive if the CDR3 had no stop codons and remained in frame with V and J, and every other rearrangement counted as non-productive. Following IMGT convention, CDR3 was defined as the stretch from the second conserved V-encoded cysteine to the conserved J-encoded phenylalanine. Sequences without an unambiguous match to a single V gene segment were excluded from the earlier analysis of several hundred of the donors. An earlier analysis of a few hundred of the donors called V segments functional above 56.7% productive rearrangements and segregating when the between-donor standard deviation exceeded 5%. A statistical classification framework was developed to diagnose cytomegalovirus status using the catalog of TCR beta chain sequences. In a later analysis, TCR nucleotide sequences were compared against IMGT/GENE-DB human TR gene sequences so that V and J genes could be assigned. Using the TCRdist pipeline, a later analysis assigned CDR3 sequences along with most-parsimonious VDJ recombination scenarios. In a later analysis, each TCR beta chain was defined by its CDR3 amino acid sequence together with its V-gene family, and reads lacking a unique V-gene family were excluded. A later analysis removed 600 or so highly shared, low-generation-probability nucleotide sequences to deal with suspected cross-contamination and a sequencing artifact. In a later analysis, a clonal expansion index for each public chain was calculated from normalized within-repertoire ranks of inferred template counts. Generation probabilities in a later analysis came from a VDJ recombination model fitted to out-of-frame rearrangements, and those results were checked against IGoR. Hypergeometric tests were used in a later analysis to score TCR-TCR, TCR-HLA and TCR-CMV co-occurrence, with a repertoire-size bias correction applied to the TCR pairs. False discovery rates were estimated in a later analysis by permuting HLA or CMV assignments 20 times. In a later analysis, co-occurring TCRs were grouped using DBSCAN, and TCRdist sequence similarity was added for clustering within HLA-allele-positive subsets. Repertoires with fewer than 30,000 or more than 120,000 public chains were left out of co-occurrence clustering, as were about 5 repertoires with anomalous nucleotide sharing. TCRdb limited this immuneACCESS table to in-frame rearrangements with V and J called. A share of clones is missing; checked studies link under half to unresolved V genes, and the rest is unexplained. Clonal size and the V and J genes are those of that table, whereas D and trimming came from the DNA. This sample has about 160,000 clones in its table, and 77% of those were observed once. The ten biggest clones cover more than 2% of the sample.

This chain is built from TRBV7-8 and TRBJ1-3; 5 matching bases give a weak D call of TRBD1. Sequencing used PBMCs. This sequence originates from a man over 45 in good health and CMV-seropositive. The DNA sequence is given as TGTGCCAGCAGCTTAGGCGTCCCGGGGGCTGGAAACACCATATATTTT. This gives the protein CASSLGVPGAGNTIYF.